The present T cell receptor beta chain was sequenced within a study of blood T cells in healthy people across ages. Study results and caveats: When one million T cells were used, diversity estimates were thought to be underestimates.

It was with a sample-barcoded 5' primer and a J-beta primer mix that a second PCR of roughly 6 to 12 cycles was run. Each cDNA molecule was tagged by a template-switch adaptor that had 12 random nucleotides. TCRdb processed the 5' RACE reads anew with MiXCR; each CDR3 protein has one entry. The sample shows more than 900,000 distinct CDR3 sequences, under 35% of them seen only once. Regarding this clonotype: What it recognizes is unknown. One end of the junction does not line up with germline, which may come from a read error.

CDR1 and CDR2 from the germline V gene are MDHEN and SYDVKM. This CDR3 is built from 12 residues. These data were likewise used in another study, on T cells of mothers and their children.

This sequence joins TRBV28 and TRBJ2-4; unclear D gene. The end of the DNA is better explained by TRBJ2-7, so the J call may be wrong. Sequences were obtained from blood. The sequence was obtained from a woman between 35 and 50 years old in good health. The CDR3: CVSSFNNYEQYF. The CDR3 DNA reads TGTGTCAGCAGTTTTAACAACTACGAGCAGTACTTC.